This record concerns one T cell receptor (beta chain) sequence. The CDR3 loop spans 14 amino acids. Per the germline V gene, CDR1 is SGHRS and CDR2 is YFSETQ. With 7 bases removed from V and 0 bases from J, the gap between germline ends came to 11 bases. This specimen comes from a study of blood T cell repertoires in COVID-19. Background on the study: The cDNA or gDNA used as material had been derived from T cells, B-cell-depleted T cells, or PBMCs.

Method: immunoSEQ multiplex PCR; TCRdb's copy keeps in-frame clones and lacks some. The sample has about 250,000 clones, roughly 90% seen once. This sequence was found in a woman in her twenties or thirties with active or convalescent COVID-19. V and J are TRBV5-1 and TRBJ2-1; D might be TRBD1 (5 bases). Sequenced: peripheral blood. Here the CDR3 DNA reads TGCGCCAGCCGACAGATAAGCTCCTACAATGAGCAGTTCTTC. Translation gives CASRQISSYNEQFF.